A single T cell receptor beta chain is shown here with its context. What it recognizes is unknown. This sample is drawn from a study of OX40 agonist ivuxolimab in advanced cancers. Study results and caveats: Expanded peripheral T-cell antigen specificity went undetermined. Fewer expanded clones were found on average in CD4+ than in CD8+ T cells. Partial responders treated at 0.1-3.0 mg/kg exhibited clonal expansion among the lowest measured. Normalized expansion of T-cell clones was also low for some nonresponders.

V was pared by 7 bases and J by 6 bases, with 14 bases between. The length of the CDR3 is 13 residues. CDR1 is MNHNS, CDR2 SASEGT, per germline. Produced via immunoSEQ multiplex PCR; TCRdb's table is partial and in-frame only. The data show tens of thousands of clones, around 92% seen once. This chain joins TRBV6-1 and TRBJ2-3; D is ambiguous. Specimen: CD4+ or CD8+ T cells sorted from blood, collected in a trial of the OX40 agonist ivuxolimab. The TCR originated in an adult with an advanced solid tumor such as melanoma, head and neck, liver or kidney cancer. The CDR3 region has the DNA TGTGCCAGCACCCTCTTCATCCCCGATACGCAGTATTTT. Translated, it gives CASTLFIPDTQYF.